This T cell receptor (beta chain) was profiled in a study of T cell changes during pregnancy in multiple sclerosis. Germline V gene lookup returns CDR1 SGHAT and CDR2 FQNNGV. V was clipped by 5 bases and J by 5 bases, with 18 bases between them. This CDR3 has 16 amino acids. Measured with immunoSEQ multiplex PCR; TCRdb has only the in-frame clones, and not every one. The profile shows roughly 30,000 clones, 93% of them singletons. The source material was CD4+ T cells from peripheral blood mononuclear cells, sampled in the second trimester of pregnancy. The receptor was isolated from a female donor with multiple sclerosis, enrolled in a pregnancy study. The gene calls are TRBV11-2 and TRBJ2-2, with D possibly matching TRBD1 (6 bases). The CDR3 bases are TGTGCCAGCAGCCTTGAGGGCAGGGGAAGGACCGGGGAGCTGTTTTTT. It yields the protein CASSLEGRGRTGELFF.